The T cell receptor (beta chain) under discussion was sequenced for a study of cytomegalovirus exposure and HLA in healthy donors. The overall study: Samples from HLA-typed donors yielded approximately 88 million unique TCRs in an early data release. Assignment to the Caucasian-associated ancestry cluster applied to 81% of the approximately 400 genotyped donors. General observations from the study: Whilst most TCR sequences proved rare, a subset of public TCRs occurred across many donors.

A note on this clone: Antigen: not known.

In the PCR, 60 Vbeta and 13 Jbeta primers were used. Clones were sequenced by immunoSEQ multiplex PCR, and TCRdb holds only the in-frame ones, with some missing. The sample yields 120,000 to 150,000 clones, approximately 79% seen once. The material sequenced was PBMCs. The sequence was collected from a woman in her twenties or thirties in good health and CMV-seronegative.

Here the CDR3 reads CASSVGGRTGNTIYF. CDR3 bases: TGTGCCAGCAGCGTAGGGGGCAGAACTGGAAACACCATATATTTT. The chain couples TRBV9 to TRBJ1-3, with a possible D match to TRBD1 (5 bases). This CDR3 comprises 15 residues. CDR1 is SGDLS and CDR2 is YYNGEE in the germline V gene. Trimming removed 0 bases from V and 2 bases from J, with 9 bases in between.